A selection of T cell receptor beta chains follows, all from one sample in a study of T cell changes during pregnancy in multiple sclerosis. Measured with immunoSEQ multiplex PCR; TCRdb has only the in-frame clones, and not every one. The sample yields some 59,000 clones, roughly 88% seen once. Here the sequenced sample was peripheral blood, taken in the second trimester of pregnancy. These receptors all stem from a female donor with multiple sclerosis, enrolled in a pregnancy study. Each CDR3 is given with its conserved first and last residue. D genes are given only for firm matches. Not all rows give a size; the values are once, few, many and, for expanded clones, a class.

j_gene | v_gene | d_gene | abundance | CDR3nt | CDR3aa
TRBJ2-2 | TRBV2 | . | . | TGTGCCAGCGCCAGCGGTGAGAACACCGGGGAGCTGTTTTTT | CASASGENTGELFF
TRBJ1-1 | TRBV7-6 | . | . | TGTGCCAGCAGCCGTTTATGGGAGTCCGAGAACACTGAAGCTTTCTTT | CASSRLWESENTEAFF
TRBJ2-1 | TRBV9 | . | . | TGTGCCAGCAGCCTACGATACAATGAGCAGTTCTTC | CASSLRYNEQFF
TRBJ1-4 | TRBV7-9 | . | once | TGTGCCAGCAGCTTAACGACAGTAGAAAAACTGTTTTTT | CASSLTTVEKLFF
TRBJ2-3 | TRBV9 | . | . | TGTGCCAGCAGCGTTAGAGGATCCACAGATACGCAGTATTTT | CASSVRGSTDTQYF
TRBJ2-1 | TRBV2 | TRBD1 | . | TGTGCCAGCAGTCGTGACAGGGGGCGCGGAGATGAGCAGTTCTTC | CASSRDRGRGDEQFF
TRBJ1-2 | TRBV19 | . | . | TGTGCCAGTAGTATCGGGGGGGCGCAGGGCTACACCTTC | CASSIGGAQGYTF
TRBJ1-2 | TRBV19 | . | . | TGTGCCAGTAGTATGGTACAGGTGAGCTATGGCTACACCTTC | CASSMVQVSYGYTF
TRBJ1-1 | TRBV7-2 | . | once | TGTGCCAGCAGCTTCGCCAGGGGAATGAACACTGAAGCTTTCTTT | CASSFARGMNTEAFF
TRBJ1-4 | TRBV7-7 | TRBD1 | . | TGTGCTAGCAGCCGGTTCAGGGGGCTTGAGGAAAAACTGTTTTTT | CASSRFRGLEEKLFF
TRBJ1-2 | TRBV2 | . | . | TGTGCCAGCAGTGAAGGGGGAGGGAGGGATAACTATGGCTACACCTTC | CASSEGGGRDNYGYTF